This TCR beta chain comes out of a study of regulatory T cells in long-lasting Graves disease. This clonotype was seen repeatedly, ten times or more. The antigen is unknown. Time point specified: persistent/refractory GD, antithyroid drugs over 5 years with positive TRAb. PBMC RNA served as the TCR library source. Building of the TCR beta libraries involved iRepertoire HTBI primers and Arm-PCR of CDR3 regions. TCRdb re-analysed the multiplex PCR reads in MiXCR, keeping a single row per CDR3 protein. The data contain roughly 450,000 distinct CDR3 sequences, less than 25% of them singletons. The germline V gene encodes CDR1 SGHTA and CDR2 FQGNSA. Trimming shortened V by 3 bases and J by 4 bases, and 15 bases separated the two germline ends. The CDR3 sequence is 15 residues long. Study results and caveats: TRBV28 was favored in persistent disease, as were TRBJ1-2 and TRBJ2-5. Whereas new patients shared 900 to 1,000 public clonotypes, persistent patients shared more, at a few thousand.

Sequences were derived from peripheral blood mononuclear cells (PBMCs), sampled when the disease was refractory, from a patient treated with antithyroid drugs. V is TRBV7-2 and J is TRBJ1-1; no clear D. This TCR came from a female donor with Graves disease. CDR3 in amino acids: CASSFSVAMGTEAFF. The CDR3 bases are TGTGCCAGCAGCTTTTCCGTGGCGATGGGCACTGAAGCTTTCTTT.